This T cell receptor beta chain was found in a study of cytomegalovirus exposure and HLA in healthy donors. Study results and caveats: The presence/absence work took it that sequencing depth was about the same across donors. TCR beta V- and J-gene trimming, according to a later analysis, was linked to a missense DCLRE1C variant. Three CMV-associated chains proved CMV antigen-specific in vitro.

It was with 60 Vbeta and 13 Jbeta primers that the PCR ran. Assay used: immunoSEQ multiplex PCR; TCRdb lists only in-frame clones, some missing. Found here are about 210,000 clones, approximately 80% of them singletons; the top ten hold about 3%. The CDR3 loop spans 12 amino acids. Trimming cost V 1 base and J 5 bases, with 5 bases left between them. The germline gives CDR1 LNHDA, CDR2 SQIVND (reference sequence). In regard to this clone: The antigen is not known.

The material sequenced was PBMCs. The sequence was obtained from a middle-aged man in good health and CMV-seropositive. V is TRBV19 and J is TRBJ2-5; D is uncertain. The CDR3 DNA reads as TGTGCCAGTAGTATAGGAGGTGAGACCCAGTACTTC. Its protein product is CASSIGGETQYF.